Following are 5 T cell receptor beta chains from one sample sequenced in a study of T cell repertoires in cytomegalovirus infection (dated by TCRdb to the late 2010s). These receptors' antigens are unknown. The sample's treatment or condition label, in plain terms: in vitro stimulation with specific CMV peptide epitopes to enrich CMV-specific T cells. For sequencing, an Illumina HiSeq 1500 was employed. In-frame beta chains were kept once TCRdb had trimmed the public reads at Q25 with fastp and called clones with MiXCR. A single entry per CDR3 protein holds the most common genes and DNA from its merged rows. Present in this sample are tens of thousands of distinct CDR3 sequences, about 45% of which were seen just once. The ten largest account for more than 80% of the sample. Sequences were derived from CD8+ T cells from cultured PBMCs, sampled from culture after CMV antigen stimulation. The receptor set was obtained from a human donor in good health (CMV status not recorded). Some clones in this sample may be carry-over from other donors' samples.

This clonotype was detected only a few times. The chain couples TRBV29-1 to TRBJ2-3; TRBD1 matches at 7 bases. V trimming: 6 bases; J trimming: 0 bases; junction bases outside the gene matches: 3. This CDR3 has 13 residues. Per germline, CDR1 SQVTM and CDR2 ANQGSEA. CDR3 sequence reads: CSVGQESTDTQYF. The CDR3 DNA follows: TGCAGCGTCGGACAGGAGAGCACAGATACGCAGTATTTT.

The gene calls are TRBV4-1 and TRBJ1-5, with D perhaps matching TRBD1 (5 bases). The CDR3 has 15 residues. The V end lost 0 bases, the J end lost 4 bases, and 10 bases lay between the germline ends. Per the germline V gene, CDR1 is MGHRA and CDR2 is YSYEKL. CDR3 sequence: CASSQDPGRNQPQHF. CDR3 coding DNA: TGCGCCAGCAGCCAAGATCCGGGACGGAATCAGCCCCAGCATTTT.

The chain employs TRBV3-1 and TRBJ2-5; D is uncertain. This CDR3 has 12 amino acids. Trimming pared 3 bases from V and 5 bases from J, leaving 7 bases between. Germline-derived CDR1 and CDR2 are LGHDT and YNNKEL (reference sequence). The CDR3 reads CASSHPSETQYF. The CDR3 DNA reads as TGTGCCAGCAGCCACCCCTCGGAGACCCAGTACTTC.

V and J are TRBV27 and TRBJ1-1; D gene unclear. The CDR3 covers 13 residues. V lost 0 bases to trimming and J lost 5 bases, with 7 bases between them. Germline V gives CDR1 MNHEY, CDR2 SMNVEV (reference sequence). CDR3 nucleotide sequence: TGTGCCAGCAGTTTATCATGGGGTACTGAAGCTTTCTTT. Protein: CASSLSWGTEAFF.

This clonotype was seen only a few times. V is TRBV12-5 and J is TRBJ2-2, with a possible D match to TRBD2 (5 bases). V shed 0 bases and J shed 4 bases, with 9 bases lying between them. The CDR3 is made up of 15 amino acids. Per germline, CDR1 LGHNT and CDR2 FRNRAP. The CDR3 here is CASGLVGSPTGELFF. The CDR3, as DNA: TGTGCTAGTGGTTTGGTAGGGAGCCCCACCGGGGAGCTGTTTTTT.